This T cell receptor (beta chain) came from a study of blood T cell repertoires in COVID-19. Produced via immunoSEQ multiplex PCR; TCRdb's table is partial and in-frame only. The table records about 230,000 clones, approximately 88% of them present only once. Germline values: CDR1 SGHNT, CDR2 YYREEE (reference sequence). The V and J ends lost 5 bases and 5 bases respectively, with 13 bases between them. CDR3 length: 14 residues. The source material was peripheral blood. The TCR sequence derives from a man aged 40-55 years with acute or convalescent COVID-19. This chain connects TRBV5-4 to TRBJ2-2; D might be TRBD2 (6 bases). The CDR3 DNA reads as TGTGCCAGCAGACTTGCGGGGAGGACCGGGGAGCTGTTTTTT. Translating gives CASRLAGRTGELFF. The full variable domain, its missing parts supplied by reference TRBV5-4 and TRBJ2-2, is ETGVTQSPTHLIKTRGQQVTLRCSSQSGHNTVSWYQQALGQGPQFIFQYYREEENGRGNFPPRFSGLQFPNYSSELNVNALELDDSALYLCASRLAGRTGELFFGEGSRLTVL.